This T cell receptor beta chain was observed in a study of Ad26.COV2.S vaccination and SARS-CoV-2 variants (dated by TCRdb to about 2021). Regarding the research as a whole: Donors in the vaccine arm were drawn from COV1001, a multicentre, randomized, double-blind, placebo-controlled phase I-IIa trial testing Ad26.COV2.S in healthy adults. A total of 32 samples were included in the TCR-sequenced set, comprising about 20 Ad26.COV2.S vaccine recipients, 5 placebo recipients and 8 SARS-CoV-2 convalescent individuals. Investigators remained blinded to trial group allocation during experiments and outcome assessment. Participants in the trial were split at random into five groups of five each, receiving low-dose or high-dose Ad26.COV2.S once or twice, or else placebo on both occasions. TCRbeta repertoire sequencing was used to assess the specificity and breadth of SARS-CoV-2-reactive T cell receptors after Ad26.COV2.S vaccination. Ad26.COV2.S was administered intramuscularly at a dose of 5x10^10 or 1x10^11 viral particles, either as one shot or as two shots given 56 days apart.

This clone has only a few counts. The target of this receptor is not known. Nothing much larger sits one base from this clone, and base qualities are not available. Points the paper makes about the study in general: According to the authors, total T cell responses may have been underestimated by the TCR breadth and depth analyses. Ad26.COV2.S recipients had higher spike-specific TCR breadth than placebo recipients (P = 0.0014). Vaccine and placebo recipients had comparable non-spike TCR breadth, which fits with the vaccine containing only spike. The study lacked the statistical power to compare responses across vaccine doses or regimens. After vaccination, spike-specific CD8+ and CD4+ T cell responses were reported to show substantial breadth.

Taken with the paper, the label for treatment or condition translates to: approximately 18 received Ad26.COV2.S at low or high dose, single or two shots; roughly five received placebo; per-sample allocation not given. Repertoires of vaccine and placebo recipients were sequenced from samples collected on day 63 after the first injection. Between 29 July and 7 August 2020, Cohort 1b enrolled about two dozen adults aged 18-55 years at one site in Boston, USA. Ad26.COV2.S was a replication-incompetent adenovirus type 26 vector that expressed a prefusion-stabilized SARS-CoV-2 spike protein derived from the original Wuhan strain. TCRbeta CDR3 regions were sequenced with the immunoSEQ Assay. After extraction, genomic DNA underwent amplification by bias-controlled multiplex PCR, followed by high-throughput sequencing. Under the source paper's analysis protocol: To quantify the absolute abundance of every unique TCRbeta CDR3 region, sequences were collapsed and filtered. Usable DNA was measured by amplifying reference genes present in all nucleated cells, and TCRbeta template counts were normalized to that usable DNA to estimate T cell fraction. Repertoire TCRs were annotated as SARS-CoV-2-specific by exact matching of V gene, CDR3 amino acid sequence and J gene to a known reactive TCR set. The reference SARS-CoV-2 TCR set was derived from MIRA and filtered for enrichment in COVID-19-positive ImmuneCODE repertoires, a step that removed public or cross-reactive TCRs. Based on the MIRA antigens, annotated TCRs were further analysed at the level of specific ORF or position within ORF. Breadth was defined as the number of annotated unique rearrangements divided by the total number of unique productive rearrangements, and depth was defined as the summed frequency of the annotated unique rearrangements. Two-sided Wilcoxon rank-sum tests were used to compare TCR breadth between groups. TCRdb took over this immuneACCESS table, retaining in-frame rearrangements with V and J assigned. Such tables are incomplete; in checked studies, under half of the missing clones stem from an unresolved V gene, and the remainder is unexplained. That table furnishes V, J and clone size, whereas the DNA furnished D and trimming. A total of about 350,000 clones appear in this sample, around 88% of them only once. Of the sample, over 8.5% falls within the top ten clones.

Specimen: peripheral blood, collected in a trial of Ad26.COV2.S vaccine versus placebo. This receptor was obtained from a person aged 18 to 65 who received the Ad26.COV2.S COVID-19 vaccine or a placebo.

The CDR3: CASSQEILGTTPTYEQYF. The sequenced DNA: TGCGCCAGCAGCCAAGAAATTTTGGGGACAACTCCCACCTACGAGCAGTACTTC. The chain uses TRBV4-1 and TRBJ2-7, with TRBD1 tentatively as D gene (6 bases match). V was cut back by 0 bases and J by 2 bases, leaving a gap of 20 bases between them. There are 18 amino acids in the CDR3, from cysteine to phenylalanine inclusive. CDR3 DNA is the only sequence kept; it has 54 bases, read in frame from the first base. CDR1 and CDR2 are drawn from the germline V gene: MGHRA, YSYEKL.